The present TCR beta chain was sequenced within a study of blood T cell repertoires in COVID-19. Sequencing used immunoSEQ multiplex PCR; TCRdb keeps in-frame clones, though not all of them. The data contain around 150,000 clones, 80% to 90% of them seen just once; the ten biggest clones take up approximately 8%. Sequenced sample: peripheral blood. The receptor comes from a man aged 60 to 75 with acute or convalescent COVID-19.

CDR3 in DNA: TGTGCCATATCGGACAGGGAAATCAAAAACATTCAGTACTTC. Translation: CAISDREIKNIQYF. The chain carries TRBV6-5 and TRBJ2-4, with 8 positions matching TRBD1. Per the germline V gene, CDR1 is MNHEY and CDR2 is SVGAGI. J was trimmed by 3 bases and V by 10 bases; bases with no gene match: 8. This CDR3 contains 14 residues.